These 12 T cell receptor beta chains share one sample of origin, sequenced in a study of molecular identifiers for immune sequencing clone quantification. One entry per CDR3 protein results from TCRdb running MiXCR on the PCR reads. The table lists about 630,000 distinct CDR3 sequences, 25% of them singletons, with 0.75% to 0.8% in the top ten. The sequenced sample consisted of naive CD8+ T cells from blood, with Jurkat cell RNA spiked in. Subset denoted: FACS-sorted CD8+CD4-CCR7+CD45RA+ naive T cells. These receptor sequences come from a human donor in good health. Some libraries in this study had Jurkat cell RNA spiked in.

In its sample, this clonotype was seen many times. The V and J genes are TRBV4-1 and TRBJ2-1, with TRBD2 identical over 8 bases. V was pared by 0 bases and J by 4 bases, with 5 bases of the junction left unmatched. The CDR3 is 16 amino acids. Per germline, CDR1 MGHRA and CDR2 YSYEKL. The CDR3 DNA follows: TGCGCCAGCAGCCAAGATAAGGTAGCGGGGTACAATGAGCAGTTCTTC. Its translation is CASSQDKVAGYNEQFF.

J is TRBJ1-1 and V is TRBV4-1; 8 bases line up with TRBD1. With 2 bases clipped from V and 3 bases from J, the junction kept 11 bases outside the gene matches. The CDR3 totals 17 residues. Germline V CDR1 and CDR2: MGHRA, YSYEKL. This chain's CDR3 is CASSQSKAVQGDTEAFF. The CDR3 DNA sequence: TGCGCCAGCAGCCAATCTAAAGCGGTACAGGGGGACACTGAAGCTTTCTTT.

A word on this clonotype: Since a much larger clone is just one base distant, this may be a read error. The CDR3 does not close with the conserved phenylalanine or tryptophan, likely indicating a read error. The CDR3 protein is CASSEHVALHS. CDR3 sequence (DNA): TGCGCCAGCAGTGAGCACGTGGCCCTCCACTCT. The chain joins TRBV10-2 to TRBJ1-6; D not resolved. V dropped 2 bases and J dropped 14 bases, with 7 bases sitting between them. Germline values: CDR1 WSHSY, CDR2 SAAADI. This CDR3 contains 11 residues.

This clonotype has more than one count but fewer than ten. The chain carries TRBV15 and TRBJ2-3, with 10 bases aligning to TRBD2. V was clipped by 0 bases and J by 5 bases; unmatched bases: 11. This CDR3 has 18 residues. Germline loops: CDR1 LNHNV, CDR2 YYDKDF (reference sequence). The CDR3 loop is CATSRDRASGSGIDTQYF. CDR3 coding DNA: TGTGCCACCAGCAGAGATCGGGCTAGCGGGAGTGGGATAGATACGCAGTATTTT. Full variable domain (outside the CDR3, taken from reference TRBV15 and TRBJ2-3): DAMVIQNPRYQVTQFGKPVTLSCSQTLNHNVMYWYQQKSSQAPKLLFHYYDKDFNNEADTPDNFQSRRPNTSFCFLDIRSPGLGDTAMYLCATSRDRASGSGIDTQYFGPGTRLTVL.

This clonotype was counted many times. Here the CDR3 DNA reads TGTGCCAGCAGCTTAGGAAACAATCAGCCCCAGCATTTT. Amino acid sequence: CASSLGNNQPQHF. The V and J genes are TRBV7-9 and TRBJ1-5; D uncertain. Per the germline V gene, CDR1 is SEHNR and CDR2 is FQNEAQ (reference sequence). V lost 1 base and J lost 3, with 4 bases in between. This CDR3 comprises 13 residues.

V is TRBV19 and J is TRBJ2-1; TRBD2 matches 11 bases. The CDR3 is made up of 17 amino acids. V lost 1 base to trimming and J lost 7 bases; unmatched junction nucleotides: 9. Germline CDR1 reads LNHDA; CDR2 reads SQIVND (reference sequence). The CDR3 protein is CASSIGLAGGRGNEQFF. CDR3 nucleotides: TGTGCCAGTAGTATAGGTCTAGCGGGGGGTCGGGGAAATGAGCAGTTCTTC.

This clonotype has at least ten counts. V and J are TRBV6-2 or TRBV6-3 and TRBJ1-5, with a possible D match to TRBD1 (5 bases). The CDR3 is 12 residues long. V was pared by 8 bases and J by 9 bases, with 14 bases between. Germline CDR1 reads MNHEY; CDR2 reads SVGEGT. Here the CDR3 reads CASGDGAWPQHF. The CDR3 coding sequence is TGTGCCAGCGGGGACGGTGCGTGGCCCCAGCATTTT.

This clonotype is a singleton in its sample. This may arise from a read error, as a much more abundant clone is one base away. This chain joins TRBV7-9 and TRBJ2-5; 9 nucleotides line up with TRBD1. The germline CDR1 and CDR2 sequences are SEHNR and FQNEAQ (reference sequence). The CDR3 length is 16 residues. The J segment lost 4 bases and the V segment lost 8 bases, leaving 14 bases of the junction unmatched. The CDR3 bases are TGTGCCAGCGGCTCCGTCCCGGGACAGGGACCAGAGACCCAGTACTTC. Amino acids: CASGSVPGQGPETQYF.

This clonotype has a handful of counts. V is TRBV7-2 and J is TRBJ1-1; 7 bases are shared with TRBD1. Germline trimming cut 3 bases from V and 3 bases from J; bases unmatched to any gene: 16. In germline, CDR1 is SGHTA, CDR2 FQGNSA. This CDR3 region has 18 residues. The CDR3 sequence is CASSFGGRGQALDTEAFF. CDR3 in DNA: TGTGCCAGCAGCTTCGGCGGGAGGGGGCAGGCGCTGGACACTGAAGCTTTCTTT.

As regards this clonotype: A much more abundant neighbour one base away suggests this may be a read error. The V gene is TRBV9, the J gene TRBJ2-3; D remains unclear. Germline V gives CDR1 SGDLS, CDR2 YYNGEE. The CDR3 spans 14 residues. CDR3 residues: CACSVWVDTDTQYF. Written as DNA, the CDR3 is TGTGCCTGCAGCGTATGGGTAGACACAGATACGCAGTATTTT.

This clonotype occurred a few times. V and J are TRBV6-5 and TRBJ1-1; D not resolved. The length of the CDR3 is 14 residues. Trimming took 7 bases from V and 5 from J, leaving 17 bases between them. Germline V lookup: CDR1 MNHEY, CDR2 SVGAGI. DNA for the CDR3: TGTGCCAGCACTCCGGACCCGGGTTGGACTGAAGCTTTCTTT. Its translation is CASTPDPGWTEAFF.

Turning to this clonotype: An end of the junction differs from the germline gene, which may be a read error. V and J are TRBV12-3 or TRBV12-4 and TRBJ2-1; 14 bases map to TRBD2. This CDR3 is built from 16 residues. The DNA of the CDR3 is TGTGCCAGCAGTCGAAACCCGGGACTAGCGGGAGAGAGTTCCGTCTTC. Its protein product is CASSRNPGLAGESSVF.